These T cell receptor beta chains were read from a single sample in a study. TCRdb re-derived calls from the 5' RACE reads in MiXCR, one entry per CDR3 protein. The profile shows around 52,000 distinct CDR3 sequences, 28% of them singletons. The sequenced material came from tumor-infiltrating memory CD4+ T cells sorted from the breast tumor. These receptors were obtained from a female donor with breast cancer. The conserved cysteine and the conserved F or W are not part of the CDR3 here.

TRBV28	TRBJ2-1	ASTYYNEQF
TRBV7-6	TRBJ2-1	ASSGGKGYNEQF
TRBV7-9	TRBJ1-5	ASSLDTSSQPQH
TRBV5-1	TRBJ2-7	ASKSRDNSYEQY
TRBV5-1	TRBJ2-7	ASSLLPGQGAIDEQY
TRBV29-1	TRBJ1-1	SVGDTEAF
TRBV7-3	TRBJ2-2	ASSSYGTTNTGELF
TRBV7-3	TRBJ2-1	ASSPTDNEQF
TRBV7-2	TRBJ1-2	ASSLFGSYGYT
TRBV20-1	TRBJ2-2	SASGGQFTGGELF
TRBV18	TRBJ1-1	ASSMTGTMNTEAF
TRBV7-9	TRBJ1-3	ASSSSQGGNTIY
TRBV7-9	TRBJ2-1	ASSLEGDGREQS
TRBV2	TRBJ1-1	ASRSGLNTEAF
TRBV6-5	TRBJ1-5	ASILEGDQPQH
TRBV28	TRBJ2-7	ASMGFGNSYEQY
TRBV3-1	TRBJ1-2	ASSQTGPRVGYT
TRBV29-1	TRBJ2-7	SAGGTHYEQY
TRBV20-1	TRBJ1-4	SARAWVTATNEKLF
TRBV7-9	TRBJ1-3	ASSQTGSENTIY
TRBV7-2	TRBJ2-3	ASSSQGRGDTQY
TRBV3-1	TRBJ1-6	ASSQDPGDNSPLH
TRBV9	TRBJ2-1	ASSVVAGVVNEQF
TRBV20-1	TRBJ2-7	SARDSGSSHEQY
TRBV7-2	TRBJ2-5	ASSSGLARSQETQY
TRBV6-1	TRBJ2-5	ASSRLEETQY
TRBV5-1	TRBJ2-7	ASTRDGSSSEQY
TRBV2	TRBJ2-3	ASSMDYLATDTQY
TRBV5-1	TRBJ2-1	ASSPRTGIYNEQF
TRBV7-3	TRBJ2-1	ASSLRGGADNEQF
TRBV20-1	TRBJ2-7	SALRDGLRGEQY
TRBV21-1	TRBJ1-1	ASMVPYTEAF
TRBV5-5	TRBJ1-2	ASSSQISGKRGNYGYT
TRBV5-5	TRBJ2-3	ASSPGGAQTDTQY
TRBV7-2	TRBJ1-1	ASSLAIDRNTEAF
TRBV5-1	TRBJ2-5	ASSSDQKTQY
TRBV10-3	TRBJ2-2	AISESRTGELF
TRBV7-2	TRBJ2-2	ASALNTGELF
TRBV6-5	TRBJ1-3	ASTPSGRASGNTIY
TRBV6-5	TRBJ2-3	ASTKMGGRTDTQY
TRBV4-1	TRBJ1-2	ASSMSGGLTYGYT
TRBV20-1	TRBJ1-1	SVIRGAEAF
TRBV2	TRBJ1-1	ASSRTGVNTEAF
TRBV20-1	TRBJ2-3	SARTASGTQY
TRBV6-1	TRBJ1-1	ASSVRTAQAGTEAF
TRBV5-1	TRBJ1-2	ASSLEGSGLGYT
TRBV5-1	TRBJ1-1	ASSADMNTEAF
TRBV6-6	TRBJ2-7	ASNREGYEQY
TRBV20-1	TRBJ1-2	QGQGPPYGYT
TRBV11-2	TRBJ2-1	ASSLGTPQF
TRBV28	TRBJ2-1	ASTVKGPRSSYNEQF
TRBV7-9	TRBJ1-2	ASSLTGGGYT
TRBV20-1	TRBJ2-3	SASWARRGTDTQY
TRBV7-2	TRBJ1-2	ASSPYIQRDGYT